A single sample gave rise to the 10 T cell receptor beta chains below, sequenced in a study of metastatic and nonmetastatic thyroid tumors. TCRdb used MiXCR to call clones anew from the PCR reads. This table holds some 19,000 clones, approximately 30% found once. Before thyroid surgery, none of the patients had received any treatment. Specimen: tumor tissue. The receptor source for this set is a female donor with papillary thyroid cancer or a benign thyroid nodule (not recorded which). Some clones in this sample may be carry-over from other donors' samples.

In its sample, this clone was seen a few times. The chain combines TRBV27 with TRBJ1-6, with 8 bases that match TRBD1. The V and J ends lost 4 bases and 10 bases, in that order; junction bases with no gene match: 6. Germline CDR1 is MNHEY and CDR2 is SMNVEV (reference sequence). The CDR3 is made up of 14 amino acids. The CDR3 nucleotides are TGTGCCAGCAGTTCAACAGGGGGAGAGTCACCCCTCCACTTT. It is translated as CASSSTGGESPLHF.

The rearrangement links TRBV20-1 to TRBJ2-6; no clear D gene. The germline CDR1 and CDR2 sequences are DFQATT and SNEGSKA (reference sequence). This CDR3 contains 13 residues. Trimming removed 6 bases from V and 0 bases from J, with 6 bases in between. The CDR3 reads CSAPSSGANVLTF. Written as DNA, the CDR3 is TGCAGTGCGCCCAGCTCTGGGGCCAACGTCCTGACTTTC.

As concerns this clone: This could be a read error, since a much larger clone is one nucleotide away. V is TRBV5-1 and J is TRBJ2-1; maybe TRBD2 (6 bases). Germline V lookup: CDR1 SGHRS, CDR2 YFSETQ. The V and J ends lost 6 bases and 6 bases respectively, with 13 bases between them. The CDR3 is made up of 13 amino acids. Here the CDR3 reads CASISPEGNEQFF. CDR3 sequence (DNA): TGCGCCAGCATCTCCCCGGAGGGCAATGAGCAGTTCTTC.

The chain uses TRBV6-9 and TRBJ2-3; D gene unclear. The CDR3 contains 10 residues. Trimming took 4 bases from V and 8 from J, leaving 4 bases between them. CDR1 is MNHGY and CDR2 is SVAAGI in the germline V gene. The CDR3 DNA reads TGTGCCAGCAGTTCGGGTACGCAGTATTTT. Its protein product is CASSSGTQYF.

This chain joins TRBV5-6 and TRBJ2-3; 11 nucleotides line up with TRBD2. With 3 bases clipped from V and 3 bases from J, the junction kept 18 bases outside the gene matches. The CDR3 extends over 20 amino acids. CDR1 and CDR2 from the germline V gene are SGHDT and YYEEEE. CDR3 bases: TGTGCCAGCAGCTGGACAGGGACGGAGACTAGCGGGATTGGAACAGATACGCAGTATTTT. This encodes CASSWTGTETSGIGTDTQYF.

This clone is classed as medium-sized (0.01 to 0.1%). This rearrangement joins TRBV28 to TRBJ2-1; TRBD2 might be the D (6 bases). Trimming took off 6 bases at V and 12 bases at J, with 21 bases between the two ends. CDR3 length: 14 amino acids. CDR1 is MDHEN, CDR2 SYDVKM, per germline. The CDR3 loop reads CASSPGLGLPGQFF. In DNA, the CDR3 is TGTGCCAGCAGCCCGGGACTGGGCCTCCCCGGGCAGTTCTTC. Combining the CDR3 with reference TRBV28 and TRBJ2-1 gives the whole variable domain DVKVTQSSRYLVKRTGEKVFLECVQDMDHENMFWYRQDPGLGLRLIYFSYDVKMKEKGDIPEGYSVSREKKERFSLILESASTNQTSMYLCASSPGLGLPGQFFGPGTRLTVL.

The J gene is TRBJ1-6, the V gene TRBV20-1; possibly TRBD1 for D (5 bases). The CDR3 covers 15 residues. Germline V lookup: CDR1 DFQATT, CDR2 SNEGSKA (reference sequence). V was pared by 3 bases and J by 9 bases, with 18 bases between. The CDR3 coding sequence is TGCAGTGCTAGGAGTTCGGGGGAAAATCTTTCACCCCTCCACTTT. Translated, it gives CSARSSGENLSPLHF.

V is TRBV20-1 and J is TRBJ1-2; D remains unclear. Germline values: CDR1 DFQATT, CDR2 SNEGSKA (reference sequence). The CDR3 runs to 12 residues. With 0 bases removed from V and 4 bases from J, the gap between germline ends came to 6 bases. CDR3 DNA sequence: TGCAGTGCTAGAGAAACCCCCTATGGCTACACCTTC. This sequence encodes CSARETPYGYTF.

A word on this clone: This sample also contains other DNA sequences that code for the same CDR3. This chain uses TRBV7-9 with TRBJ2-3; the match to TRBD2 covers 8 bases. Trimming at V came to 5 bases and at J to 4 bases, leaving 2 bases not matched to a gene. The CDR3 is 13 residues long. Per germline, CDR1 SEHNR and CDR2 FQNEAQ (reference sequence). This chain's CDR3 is CASSSGSSDTQYF. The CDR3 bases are TGTGCCAGCAGCAGCGGGAGTTCAGATACGCAGTATTTT.

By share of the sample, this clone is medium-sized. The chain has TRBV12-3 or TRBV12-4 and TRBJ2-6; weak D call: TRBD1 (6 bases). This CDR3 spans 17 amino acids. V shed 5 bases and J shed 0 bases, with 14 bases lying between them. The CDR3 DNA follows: TGTGCCAGCAGTACCAGGGACACCGGCTCTGGGGCCAACGTCCTGACTTTC. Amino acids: CASSTRDTGSGANVLTF.